Described below is a single T cell receptor (beta chain) sequence and its context. In the original analysis: Amplification of reference gene primers was used by the study to estimate nucleated cell counts. Repertoires were generated with immunoSEQ multiplex PCR, while TCRdb's copy carries only in-frame clones and drops some. For V, J and clone size, that table is used; D and trimming come from the DNA. The table has about 150,000 clones, approximately 80% seen once. The CDR3 spans 15 residues. CDR1 and CDR2 (germline): LNHDA, SQIVND (reference sequence). V lost 5 bases, J lost 3 bases, and 5 bases stayed unmatched. The data originate from a study of blood T cell repertoires in COVID-19. As for the study in general: The cDNA or gDNA used as material had been derived from T cells, B-cell-depleted T cells, or PBMCs.

The TCR was taken from a woman aged 45-65 years with acute or convalescent COVID-19. Input material: peripheral blood. The V call is TRBV19, the J call TRBJ1-1; 11 nucleotides line up with TRBD1. CDR3 nucleotide sequence: TGTGCCAGTAGTGGGGACAGGGGGAAGGACACTGAAGCTTTCTTT. As protein: CASSGDRGKDTEAFF.